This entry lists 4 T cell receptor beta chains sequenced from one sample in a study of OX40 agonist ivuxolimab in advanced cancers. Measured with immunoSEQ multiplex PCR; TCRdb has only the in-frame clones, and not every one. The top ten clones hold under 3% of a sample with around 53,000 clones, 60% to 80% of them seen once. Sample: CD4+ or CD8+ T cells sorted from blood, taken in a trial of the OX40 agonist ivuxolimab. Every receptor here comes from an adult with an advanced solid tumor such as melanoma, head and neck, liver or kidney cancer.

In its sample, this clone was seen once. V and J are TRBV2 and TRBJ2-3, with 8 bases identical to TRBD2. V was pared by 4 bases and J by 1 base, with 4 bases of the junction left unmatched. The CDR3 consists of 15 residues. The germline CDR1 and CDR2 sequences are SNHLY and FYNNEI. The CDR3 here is CASSVKLAGTDTQYF. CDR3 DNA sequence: TGTGCCAGCAGTGTAAAACTAGCGGGCACAGATACGCAGTATTTT.

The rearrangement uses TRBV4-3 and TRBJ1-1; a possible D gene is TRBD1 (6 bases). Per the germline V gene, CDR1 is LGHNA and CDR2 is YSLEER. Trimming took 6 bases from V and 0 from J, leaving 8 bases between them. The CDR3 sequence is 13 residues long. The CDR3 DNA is TGCGCCAGCAGGGAGGGGGTGAACACTGAAGCTTTCTTT. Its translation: CASREGVNTEAFF.

The CDR3 here is CASSRSVDQETQYF. CDR3 coding DNA: TGTGCCAGCAGCCGCAGTGTGGACCAAGAGACCCAGTACTTC. The rearrangement uses TRBV6-1 and TRBJ2-5, with D unclear. The V end lost 6 bases, the J end lost 0 bases, and 11 bases lay between the germline ends. The CDR3 runs to 14 residues. The germline CDR1 and CDR2 sequences are MNHNS and SASEGT.

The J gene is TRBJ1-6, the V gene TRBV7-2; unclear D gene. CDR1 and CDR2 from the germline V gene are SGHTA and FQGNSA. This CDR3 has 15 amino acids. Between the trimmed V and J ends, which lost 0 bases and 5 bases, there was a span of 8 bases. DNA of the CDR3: TGTGCCAGCAGCTTAGCGGTAGGGAATAATTCACCCCTCCACTTT. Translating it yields CASSLAVGNNSPLHF.